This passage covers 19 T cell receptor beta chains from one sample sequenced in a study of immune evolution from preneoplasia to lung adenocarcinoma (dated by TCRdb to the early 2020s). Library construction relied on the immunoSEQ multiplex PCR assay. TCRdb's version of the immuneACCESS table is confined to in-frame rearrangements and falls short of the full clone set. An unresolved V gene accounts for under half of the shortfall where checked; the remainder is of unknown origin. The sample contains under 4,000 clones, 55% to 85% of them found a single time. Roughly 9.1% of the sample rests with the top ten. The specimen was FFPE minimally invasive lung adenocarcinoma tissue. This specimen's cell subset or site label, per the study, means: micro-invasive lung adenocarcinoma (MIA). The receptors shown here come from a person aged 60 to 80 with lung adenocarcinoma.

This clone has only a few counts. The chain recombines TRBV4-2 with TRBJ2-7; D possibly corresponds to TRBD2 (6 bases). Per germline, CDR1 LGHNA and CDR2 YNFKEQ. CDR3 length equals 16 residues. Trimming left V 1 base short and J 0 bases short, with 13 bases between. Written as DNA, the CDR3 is TGTGCCAGCAGCCAAGGAGGCCGGGACTCCTCCTACGAGCAGTACTTC. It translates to CASSQGGRDSSYEQYF.

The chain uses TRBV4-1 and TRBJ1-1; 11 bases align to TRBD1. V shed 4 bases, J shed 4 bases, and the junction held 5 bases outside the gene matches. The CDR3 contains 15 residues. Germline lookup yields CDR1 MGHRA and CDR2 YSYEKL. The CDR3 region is CASSPDRGQRTEAFF. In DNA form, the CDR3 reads TGCGCCAGCAGCCCGGACAGGGGGCAGCGCACTGAAGCTTTCTTT.

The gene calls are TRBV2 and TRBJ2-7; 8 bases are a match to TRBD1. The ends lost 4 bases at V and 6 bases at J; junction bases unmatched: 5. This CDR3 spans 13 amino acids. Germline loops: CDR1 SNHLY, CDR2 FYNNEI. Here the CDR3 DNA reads TGTGCCAGCAGTGGGGGACAGGTTGGCGAGCAGTACTTC. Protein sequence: CASSGGQVGEQYF.

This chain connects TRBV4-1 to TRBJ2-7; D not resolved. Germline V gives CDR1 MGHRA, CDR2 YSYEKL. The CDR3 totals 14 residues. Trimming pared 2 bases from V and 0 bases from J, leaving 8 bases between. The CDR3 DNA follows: TGCGCCAGCAGCCAAATTCCCTACTCCTACGAGCAGTACTTC. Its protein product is CASSQIPYSYEQYF.

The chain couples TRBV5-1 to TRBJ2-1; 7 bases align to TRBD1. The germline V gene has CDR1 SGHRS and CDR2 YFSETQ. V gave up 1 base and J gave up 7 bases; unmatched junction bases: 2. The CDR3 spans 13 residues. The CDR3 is CASSLTGVNEQFF. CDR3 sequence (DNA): TGCGCCAGCAGCTTGACAGGGGTGAATGAGCAGTTCTTC.

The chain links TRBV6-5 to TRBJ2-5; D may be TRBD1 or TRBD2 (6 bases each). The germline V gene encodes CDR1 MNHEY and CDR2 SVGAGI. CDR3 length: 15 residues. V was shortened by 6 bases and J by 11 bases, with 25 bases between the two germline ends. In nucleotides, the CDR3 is TGTGCCAGCAGGGACCAGACAGGAGGGTCGCGTGAGCAGTACTTC. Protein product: CASRDQTGGSREQYF.

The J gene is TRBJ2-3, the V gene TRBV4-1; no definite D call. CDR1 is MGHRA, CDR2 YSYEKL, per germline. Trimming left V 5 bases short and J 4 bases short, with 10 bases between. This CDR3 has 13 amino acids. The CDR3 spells CASSLGSADTQYF. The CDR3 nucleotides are TGCGCCAGCAGCTTGGGTTCCGCAGATACGCAGTATTTT.

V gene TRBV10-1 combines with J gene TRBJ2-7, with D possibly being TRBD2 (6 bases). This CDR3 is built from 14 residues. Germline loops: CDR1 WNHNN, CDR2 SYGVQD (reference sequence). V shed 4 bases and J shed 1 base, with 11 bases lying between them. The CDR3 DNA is TGCGCCAGCAGTGGGCGGGACTTTTCCTACGAGCAGTACTTC. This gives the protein CASSGRDFSYEQYF.

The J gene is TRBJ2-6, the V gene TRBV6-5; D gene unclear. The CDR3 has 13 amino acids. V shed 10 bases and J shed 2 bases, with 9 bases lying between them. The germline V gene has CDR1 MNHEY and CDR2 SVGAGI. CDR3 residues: CATLSPGANVLTF. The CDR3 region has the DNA TGTGCCACCCTCAGTCCTGGGGCCAACGTCCTGACTTTC.

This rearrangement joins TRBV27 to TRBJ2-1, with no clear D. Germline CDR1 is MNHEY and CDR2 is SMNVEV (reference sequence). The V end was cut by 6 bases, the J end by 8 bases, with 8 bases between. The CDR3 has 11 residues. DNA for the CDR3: TGTGCCAGCAGGTTGTTTGATGAGCAGTTCTTC. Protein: CASRLFDEQFF.

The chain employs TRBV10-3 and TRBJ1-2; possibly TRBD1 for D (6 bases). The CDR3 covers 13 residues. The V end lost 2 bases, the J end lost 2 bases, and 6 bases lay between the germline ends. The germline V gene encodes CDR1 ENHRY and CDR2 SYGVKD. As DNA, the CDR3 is TGTGCCATCAGTGAGGGGACAAACTATGGCTACACCTTC. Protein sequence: CAISEGTNYGYTF.

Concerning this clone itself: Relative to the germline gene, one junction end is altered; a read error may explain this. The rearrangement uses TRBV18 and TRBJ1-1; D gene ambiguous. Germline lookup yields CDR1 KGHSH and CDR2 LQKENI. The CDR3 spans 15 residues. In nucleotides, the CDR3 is TGTGCCAGCTCACGACAAGATTCGGGGTCCTCTGACGCTTTCTTT. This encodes CASSRQDSGSSDAFF.

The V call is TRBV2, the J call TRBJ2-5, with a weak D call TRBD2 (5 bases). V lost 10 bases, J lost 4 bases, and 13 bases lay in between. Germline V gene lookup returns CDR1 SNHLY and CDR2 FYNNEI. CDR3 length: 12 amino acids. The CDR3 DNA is TGTGCCACCGGGTGGACTGCAGAGACCCAGTACTTC. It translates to CATGWTAETQYF.

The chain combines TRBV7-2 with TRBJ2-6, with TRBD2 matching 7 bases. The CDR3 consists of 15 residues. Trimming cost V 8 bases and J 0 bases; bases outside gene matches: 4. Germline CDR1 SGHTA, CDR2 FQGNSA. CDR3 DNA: TGTGCCAGCGGGGGGAGGGGCTCTGGGGCCAACGTCCTGACTTTC. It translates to CASGGRGSGANVLTF.

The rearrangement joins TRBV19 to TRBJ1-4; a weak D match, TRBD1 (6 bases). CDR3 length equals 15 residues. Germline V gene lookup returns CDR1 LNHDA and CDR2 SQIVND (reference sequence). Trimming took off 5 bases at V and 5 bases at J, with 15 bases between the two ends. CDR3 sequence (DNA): TGTGCCAGTAGTCCAGGGGAGAGGCAGAATGAAAAACTGTTTTTT. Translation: CASSPGERQNEKLFF.

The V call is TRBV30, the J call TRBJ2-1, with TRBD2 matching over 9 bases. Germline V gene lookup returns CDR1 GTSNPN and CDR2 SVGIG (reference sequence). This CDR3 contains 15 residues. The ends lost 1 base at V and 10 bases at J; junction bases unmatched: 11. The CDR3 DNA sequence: TGTGCCTGGAGTGGAACGGGACTAGCCGTGGGGGAGCAGTTCTTC. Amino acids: CAWSGTGLAVGEQFF.

Here the CDR3 DNA reads TGTGCCAGCCGCATAGCGGGAGGGTACAATGAGCAGTTCTTC. Translating gives CASRIAGGYNEQFF. The V call is TRBV27, the J call TRBJ2-1; 11 bases agree with TRBD2. This CDR3 has 14 residues. The V and J ends lost 8 bases and 4 bases, in that order; junction bases with no gene match: 4. Per the germline V gene, CDR1 is MNHEY and CDR2 is SMNVEV (reference sequence).

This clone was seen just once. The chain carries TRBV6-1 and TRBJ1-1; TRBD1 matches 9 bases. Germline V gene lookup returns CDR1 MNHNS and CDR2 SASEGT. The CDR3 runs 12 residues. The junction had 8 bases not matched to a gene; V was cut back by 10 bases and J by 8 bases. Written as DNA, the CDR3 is TGTGCCACCACAATACAGGGGGCAGAAGCTTTCTTT. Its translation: CATTIQGAEAFF.

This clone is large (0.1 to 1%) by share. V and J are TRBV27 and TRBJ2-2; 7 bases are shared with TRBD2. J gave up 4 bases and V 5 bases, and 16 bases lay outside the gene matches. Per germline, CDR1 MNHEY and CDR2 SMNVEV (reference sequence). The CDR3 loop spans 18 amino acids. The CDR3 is CASSQFLVSSGSTGELFF. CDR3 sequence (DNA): TGTGCCAGCAGTCAATTCTTGGTGTCTAGCGGATCCACCGGGGAGCTGTTTTTT.